Listed below are T cell receptor beta chains from one sample, sequenced in a study of long-term antiretroviral therapy in people with HIV. Using immunoSEQ multiplex PCR, the repertoire was profiled, and TCRdb retains in-frame clones only, with some absent. The profile shows about 25,000 clones, around 83% of them singletons. Sequencing was performed on unsorted PBMCs, taken 3 years after starting antiretroviral therapy. These receptors were taken from a man in his late teens or twenties with HIV. CDR3s include the opening cysteine and the closing phenylalanine or tryptophan. D genes are given only for firm matches. The size field is filled for only some rows; it gives once, few, many or a size class.

d_gene	v_gene	len	abundance	j_gene	CDR3aa	CDR3nt
NA	TRBV2	15	NA	TRBJ1-6	CASSRGPGFNSPLHF	TGTGCCAGCAGTCGGGGACCGGGGTTCAATTCACCCCTCCACTTT
TRBD1	TRBV28	17	NA	TRBJ2-4	CASSWTGAGGTKNIQYF	TGTGCCAGCAGTTGGACCGGGGCAGGGGGTACCAAAAACATTCAGTACTTC
TRBD2	TRBV19	16	NA	TRBJ2-2	CASSMLAGGNTGELFF	TGTGCCAGTAGTATGCTAGCGGGGGGAAACACCGGGGAGCTGTTTTTT
NA	TRBV7-9	12	NA	TRBJ1-1	CANTVLAGEAFF	TGTGCCAACACGGTGTTGGCAGGAGAAGCTTTCTTT
NA	TRBV13	15	NA	TRBJ1-5	CASSLGRYSNQPQHF	TGTGCCAGCAGCTTAGGACGGTATAGCAATCAGCCCCAGCATTTT
TRBD1	TRBV23-1	17	NA	TRBJ1-1	CASSRLQGAGQNTEAFF	TGCGCCAGCAGTCGCCTACAGGGGGCCGGCCAGAACACTGAAGCTTTCTTT
NA	TRBV5-5	14	NA	TRBJ1-2	CASSFYTRVGGYTF	TGTGCCAGCAGCTTCTACACCCGGGTGGGAGGCTACACCTTC
NA	TRBV6-5	16	NA	TRBJ2-4	CASSYLPQGAKNIQYF	TGTGCCAGCAGTTACCTACCACAGGGAGCCAAAAACATTCAGTACTTC
TRBD1	TRBV11-2	15	NA	TRBJ2-1	CASSFGTGRRYEQFF	TGTGCCAGCAGCTTTGGGACAGGGAGGAGGTATGAGCAGTTCTTC
NA	TRBV7-7	15	once	TRBJ2-7	CASSLVKAEKHEQYF	TGTGCTAGCAGCTTAGTAAAGGCCGAGAAACACGAGCAGTACTTC
NA	TRBV9	14	once	TRBJ1-2	CASSVDGDNYGYTF	TGTGCCAGCAGCGTAGATGGAGACAACTATGGCTACACCTTC
NA	TRBV2	12	NA	TRBJ1-2	CASSSNYYGYTF	TGTGCCAGCAGCTCGAACTACTATGGCTACACCTTC
NA	TRBV11-2	13	NA	TRBJ1-6	CASSPGQNSSLHF	TGTGCCAGCAGCCCGGGACAAAATTCATCCCTCCACTTT
TRBD1	TRBV7-4	15	NA	TRBJ2-7	CASSKPIGQGDEQYF	TGTGCCAGCAGCAAGCCAATTGGACAGGGCGACGAGCAGTACTTC
NA	TRBV6-1	12	NA	TRBJ1-6	CATGGNNSPLHF	TGTGCCACCGGGGGTAATAATTCACCCCTCCACTTT
TRBD1	TRBV25-1	13	NA	TRBJ2-5	CASTPGGQETQYF	TGTGCCAGCACCCCAGGGGGTCAAGAGACCCAGTACTTC
NA	TRBV2	12	NA	TRBJ1-5	CASSVPGGAQHF	TGTGCCAGCAGTGTACCGGGAGGAGCCCAGCATTTT
TRBD2	TRBV6-5	11	NA	TRBJ2-1	CASSFGTSKFF	TGTGCCAGCAGCTTCGGGACTAGTAAGTTCTTC
TRBD1	TRBV5-4	14	NA	TRBJ1-6	CASAPGQGYSPLHF	TGTGCCAGCGCTCCGGGACAGGGCTATTCACCCCTCCACTTT
NA	TRBV28	14	NA	TRBJ2-3	CASSSPPRTDTQYF	TGTGCCAGCAGCTCTCCTCCGCGGACAGATACGCAGTATTTT
NA	TRBV5-5	14	NA	TRBJ2-4	CASKQGLAKNIQYF	TGTGCCAGCAAACAGGGCCTAGCCAAAAACATTCAGTACTTC
NA	TRBV19	12	NA	TRBJ1-5	CASTGWGVPQHF	TGTGCCAGCACCGGATGGGGGGTGCCCCAGCATTTT
NA	TRBV5-8	16	NA	TRBJ2-7	CASSLKPGLLTYEQYF	TGTGCCAGCAGCTTGAAGCCCGGACTGCTTACCTACGAGCAGTACTTC
TRBD2	TRBV7-2	15	NA	TRBJ2-3	CASSFLRGGTDTQYF	TGTGCCAGCAGCTTCCTCCGGGGGGGCACAGATACGCAGTATTTT
NA	TRBV5-1	14	few	TRBJ1-2	CASSLAGAPNGYTF	TGCGCCAGCAGCTTGGCCGGGGCCCCGAATGGCTACACCTTC
NA	TRBV4-1	17	NA	TRBJ2-3	CASSQGMGGGPTDTQYF	TGCGCCAGCAGCCAAGGGATGGGCGGGGGCCCCACAGATACGCAGTATTTT
NA	TRBV27	18	NA	TRBJ1-5	CASSLRPPELGSDRPQHF	TGTGCCAGCAGTTTAAGGCCCCCGGAGTTGGGGTCAGACCGGCCCCAGCATTTT
NA	TRBV2	14	NA	TRBJ1-1	CASSEGYPGTEAFF	TGTGCCAGCAGTGAGGGGTACCCGGGGACTGAAGCTTTCTTT
NA	TRBV7-9	16	NA	TRBJ1-1	CASSLEAGGRVTEAFF	TGTGCCAGCAGCTTAGAGGCAGGAGGGCGGGTGACTGAAGCTTTCTTT
TRBD1	TRBV7-9	14	NA	TRBJ1-2	CASSLGGQGTGYTF	TGTGCCAGCAGCTTAGGAGGACAGGGGACAGGCTACACCTTC
NA	TRBV11-2	17	NA	TRBJ2-2	CASSAWLWRKLGGELFF	TGTGCCAGCAGCGCATGGTTATGGCGGAAACTCGGCGGGGAGCTGTTTTTT
NA	TRBV15	16	NA	TRBJ2-2	CATSKDMAGYTGELFF	TGTGCCACCAGCAAAGATATGGCAGGATACACCGGGGAGCTGTTTTTT
NA	TRBV13	15	once	TRBJ1-1	CASSLSAEMNTEAFF	TGTGCCAGCAGCTTATCGGCGGAGATGAACACTGAAGCTTTCTTT
NA	TRBV7-8	11	NA	TRBJ2-1	CASSPGDEQFF	TGTGCCAGCAGCCCCGGCGATGAGCAGTTCTTC
TRBD1	TRBV19	16	once	TRBJ1-5	CASSIIRQGVGQPQHF	TGTGCCAGTAGTATAATCCGGCAGGGGGTTGGTCAGCCCCAGCATTTT
NA	TRBV27	14	NA	TRBJ2-7	CASSFLGRRGEQYF	TGTGCCAGCAGTTTTTTAGGCAGGCGCGGGGAGCAGTACTTC
NA	TRBV9	17	NA	TRBJ2-2	CASSVTRDKTNTGELFF	TGTGCCAGCAGCGTAACAAGGGACAAAACGAACACCGGGGAGCTGTTTTTT
NA	TRBV15	11	NA	TRBJ1-5	CATSRAGPQHF	TGTGCCACCAGCAGAGCGGGGCCCCAGCATTTT
NA	TRBV19	13	NA	TRBJ1-2	CASSISSGNGYTF	TGTGCCAGTAGTATATCGTCAGGGAACGGCTACACCTTC
TRBD2	TRBV14	16	once	TRBJ2-7	CASSHLAGASSYEQYF	TGTGCCAGCAGCCATTTAGCGGGGGCTAGCTCCTACGAGCAGTACTTC
NA	TRBV7-9	14	NA	TRBJ2-7	CASSFGGRPYEQYF	TGTGCCAGCAGCTTTGGGGGACGCCCCTACGAGCAGTACTTC
NA	TRBV28	14	few	TRBJ1-5	CASSYQGLNQPQHF	TGTGCCAGCAGTTATCAGGGACTCAATCAGCCCCAGCATTTT
NA	TRBV19	16	NA	TRBJ1-5	CASSKGQLHSNQPQHF	TGTGCCAGTAGTAAAGGACAGCTACATAGCAATCAGCCCCAGCATTTT
TRBD2	TRBV10-2	14	NA	TRBJ2-5	CASRSGVIIETQYF	TGCGCCTCACGCAGCGGGGTCATTATTGAGACCCAGTACTTC
NA	TRBV6-5	15	few	TRBJ2-1	CASSYSPESYNEQFF	TGTGCCAGCAGTTACTCCCCGGAATCCTACAATGAGCAGTTCTTC